This T cell receptor beta chain was recorded in a study of T cell repertoires in cytomegalovirus infection. Study at large: The authors relied on CMV epitopes, both recently identified HLA-C-restricted and well-studied HLA-B-restricted. Through public TCR beta signatures, both CMV infection and matching HLA type were indicated.

This clonotype showed up just a few times. Its antigen is currently unknown. TCRdb passed the reads through MiXCR, listing each CDR3 protein once. The sample includes 650,000 to 900,000 distinct CDR3 sequences, roughly 29% of them seen just once. The study, taken as a whole, reports: There were carriers of CMV plus the relevant HLA, and cumulative public TCR beta family frequency identified them. HLA-C-restricted TCR beta clonotypes specific for CMV led the ex vivo response.

The CDR3 spans 18 residues. The germline CDR1 and CDR2 sequences are SEHNR and FQNEAQ (reference sequence). V shed 5 bases, J shed 3 bases, and the junction held 14 bases outside the gene matches. The material sequenced was cultured CD8+ T cells from PBMCs, taken from culture after CMV antigen stimulation. The source of this sequence is a human donor in good health (CMV status not recorded). Some clones in this sample may be carry-over from other donors' samples. The rearrangement links TRBV7-9 to TRBJ2-1; TRBD2 aligns across 9 bases. The CDR3 is CASSPGRAGGRYYNEQFF. The DNA of the CDR3 is TGTGCCAGCAGCCCCGGGAGAGCGGGGGGCCGATACTACAATGAGCAGTTCTTC.